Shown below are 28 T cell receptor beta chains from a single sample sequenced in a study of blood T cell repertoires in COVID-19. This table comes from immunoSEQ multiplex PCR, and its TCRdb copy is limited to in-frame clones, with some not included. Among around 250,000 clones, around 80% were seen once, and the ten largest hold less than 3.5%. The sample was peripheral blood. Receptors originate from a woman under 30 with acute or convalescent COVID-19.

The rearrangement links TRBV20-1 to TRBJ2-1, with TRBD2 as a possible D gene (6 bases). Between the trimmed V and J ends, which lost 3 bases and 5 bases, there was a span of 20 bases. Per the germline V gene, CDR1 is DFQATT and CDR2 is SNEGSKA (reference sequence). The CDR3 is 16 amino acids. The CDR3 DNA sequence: TGCAGTGCTAGTCCCTTAACCGGGACTTCCAACAATGAGCAGTTCTTC. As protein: CSASPLTGTSNNEQFF.

CDR3 in DNA: TGTGCCAGCAGTTTCGGGAGCGACGAGCAGTACTTC. Its translation: CASSFGSDEQYF. This chain uses TRBV6-1 with TRBJ2-7; D perhaps matches TRBD2 (6 bases). The CDR3 length is 12 residues. V lost 5 bases, J lost 5 bases, and 10 bases lay in between. Germline V gene lookup returns CDR1 MNHNS and CDR2 SASEGT.

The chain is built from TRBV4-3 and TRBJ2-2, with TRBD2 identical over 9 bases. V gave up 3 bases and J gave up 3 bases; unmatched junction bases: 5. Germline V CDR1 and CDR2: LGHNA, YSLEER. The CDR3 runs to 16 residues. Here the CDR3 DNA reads TGCGCCAGCAGCCACCTAGCGGGGAGGGACACCGGGGAGCTGTTTTTT. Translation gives CASSHLAGRDTGELFF.

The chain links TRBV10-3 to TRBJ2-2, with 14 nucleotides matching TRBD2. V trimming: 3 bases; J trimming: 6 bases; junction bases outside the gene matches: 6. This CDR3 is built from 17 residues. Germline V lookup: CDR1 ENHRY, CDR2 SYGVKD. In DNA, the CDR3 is TGTGCCATCAGTGACGGGACTAGCGGGAGCGAGGCCGGGGAGCTGTTTTTT. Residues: CAISDGTSGSEAGELFF.

The CDR3 is CASSGGDSQVEGNEKLFF. The CDR3 DNA is TGTGCCAGCAGTGGGGGGGACAGTCAGGTCGAAGGTAATGAAAAACTGTTTTTT. This rearrangement joins TRBV25-1 to TRBJ1-4; 7 nucleotides match TRBD1. Trimming removed 4 bases from V and 4 bases from J; junction bases left unmatched: 15. The CDR3 consists of 18 residues. Germline V gene data show CDR1 as MGHDK and CDR2 as SYGVNS.

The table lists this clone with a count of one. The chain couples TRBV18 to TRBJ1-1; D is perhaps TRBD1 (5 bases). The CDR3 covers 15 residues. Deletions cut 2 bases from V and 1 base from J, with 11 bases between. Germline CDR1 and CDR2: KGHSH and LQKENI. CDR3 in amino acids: CASSPTDTRNTEAFF. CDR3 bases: TGTGCCAGCTCACCAACGGACACACGGAACACTGAAGCTTTCTTT.

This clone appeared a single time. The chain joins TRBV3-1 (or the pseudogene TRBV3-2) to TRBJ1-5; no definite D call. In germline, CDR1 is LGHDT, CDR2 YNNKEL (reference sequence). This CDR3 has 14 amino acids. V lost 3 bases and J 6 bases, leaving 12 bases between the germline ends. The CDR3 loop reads CASSHNGGGQPQHF. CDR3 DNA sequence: TGTGCCAGCAGCCATAATGGAGGAGGTCAGCCCCAGCATTTT.

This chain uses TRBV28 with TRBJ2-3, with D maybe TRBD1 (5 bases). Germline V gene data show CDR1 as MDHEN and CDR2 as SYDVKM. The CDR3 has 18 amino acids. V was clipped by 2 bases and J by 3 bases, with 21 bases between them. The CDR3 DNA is TGTGCCAGCAGTTTAAGCCTCCGGATAGGGGATTTAACAGATACGCAGTATTTT. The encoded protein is CASSLSLRIGDLTDTQYF.

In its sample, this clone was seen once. The CDR3 DNA is TGTGCCAGCAGTTCGCCAAGGGGGACAGGGGACGAAAAACTGTTTTTT. Translation gives CASSSPRGTGDEKLFF. This chain links TRBV28 with TRBJ1-4, with 10 bases that match TRBD1. J lost 8 bases, V lost 4 bases, and 10 bases had no gene match. This CDR3 is 16 amino acids long. Per germline, CDR1 MDHEN and CDR2 SYDVKM.

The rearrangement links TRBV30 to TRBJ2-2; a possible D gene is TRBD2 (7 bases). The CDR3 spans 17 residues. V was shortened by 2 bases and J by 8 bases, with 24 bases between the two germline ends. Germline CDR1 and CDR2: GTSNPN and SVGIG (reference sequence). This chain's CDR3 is CAWSPRSGVAGFGELFF. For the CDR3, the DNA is TGTGCCTGGAGTCCCCGATCAGGGGTAGCGGGTTTTGGGGAGCTGTTTTTT.

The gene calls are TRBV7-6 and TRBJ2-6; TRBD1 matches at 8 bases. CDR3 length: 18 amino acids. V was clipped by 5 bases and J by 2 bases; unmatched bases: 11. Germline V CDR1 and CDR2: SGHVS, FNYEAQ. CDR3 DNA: TGTGCCAGCAGCGTTGGACAGGGCCTTTTGGCTGGGGCCAACGTCCTGACTTTC. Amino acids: CASSVGQGLLAGANVLTF. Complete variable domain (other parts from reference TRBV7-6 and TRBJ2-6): GAGVSQSPRYKVTKRGQDVALRCDPISGHVSLYWYRQALGQGPEFLTYFNYEAQQDKSGLPNDRFSAERPEGSISTLTIQRTEQRDSAMYRCASSVGQGLLAGANVLTFGAGSRLTVL.

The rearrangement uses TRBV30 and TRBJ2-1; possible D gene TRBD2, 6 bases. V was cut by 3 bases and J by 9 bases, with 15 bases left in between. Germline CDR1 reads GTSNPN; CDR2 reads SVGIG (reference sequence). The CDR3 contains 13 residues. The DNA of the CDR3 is TGTGCCTGGAGGGGACCCCTCGGGGGTGAGCAGTTCTTC. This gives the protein CAWRGPLGGEQFF.

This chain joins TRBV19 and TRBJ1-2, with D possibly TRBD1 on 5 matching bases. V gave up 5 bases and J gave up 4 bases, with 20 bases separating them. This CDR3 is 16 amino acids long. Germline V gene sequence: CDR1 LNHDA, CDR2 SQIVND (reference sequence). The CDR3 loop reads CASSYPRQGRSYGYTF. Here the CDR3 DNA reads TGTGCCAGTAGTTACCCTCGGCAGGGCCGGAGCTATGGCTACACCTTC.

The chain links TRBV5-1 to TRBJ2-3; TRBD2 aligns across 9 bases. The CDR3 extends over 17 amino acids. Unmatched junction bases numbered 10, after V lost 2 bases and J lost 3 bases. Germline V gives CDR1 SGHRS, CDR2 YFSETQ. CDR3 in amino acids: CASSFGLAGTITDTQYF. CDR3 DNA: TGCGCCAGCAGCTTTGGTCTAGCGGGAACGATAACAGATACGCAGTATTTT.

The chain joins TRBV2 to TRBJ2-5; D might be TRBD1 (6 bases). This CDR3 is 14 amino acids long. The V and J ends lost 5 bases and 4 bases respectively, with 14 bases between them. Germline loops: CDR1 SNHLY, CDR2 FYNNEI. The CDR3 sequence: CASSPPDRSETQYF. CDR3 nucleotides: TGTGCCAGCAGTCCCCCCGACAGGTCAGAGACCCAGTACTTC.

Here the CDR3 DNA reads TGTGCCAGCAGTTATCTCTCCAGTCTCTCCTACGAGCAGTACTTC. It yields the protein CASSYLSSLSYEQYF. V is TRBV6-6 and J is TRBJ2-7, with D unclear. This CDR3 comprises 15 residues. Trimming left V 3 bases short and J 0 bases short, with 12 bases between. Germline CDR1 is MNHNY and CDR2 is SVGAGI (reference sequence).

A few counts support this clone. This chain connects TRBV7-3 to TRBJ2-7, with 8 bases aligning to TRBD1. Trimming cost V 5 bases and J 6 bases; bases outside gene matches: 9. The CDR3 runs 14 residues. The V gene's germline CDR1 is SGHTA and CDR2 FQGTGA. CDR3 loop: CASSHSGGIGEQYF. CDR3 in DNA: TGTGCCAGCAGCCACTCAGGGGGCATCGGCGAGCAGTACTTC. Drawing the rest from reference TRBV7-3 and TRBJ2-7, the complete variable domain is GAGVSQTPSNKVTEKGKYVELRCDPISGHTALYWYRQSLGQGPEFLIYFQGTGAADDSGLPNDRFFAVRPEGSVSTLKIQRTERGDSAVYLCASSHSGGIGEQYFGPGTRLTVT.

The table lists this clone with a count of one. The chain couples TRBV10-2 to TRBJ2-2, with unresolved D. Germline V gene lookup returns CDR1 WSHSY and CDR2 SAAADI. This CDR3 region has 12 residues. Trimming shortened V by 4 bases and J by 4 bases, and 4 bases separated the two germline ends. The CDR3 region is CASSVGTGELFF. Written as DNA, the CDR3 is TGCGCCAGCAGTGTCGGCACCGGGGAGCTGTTTTTT.

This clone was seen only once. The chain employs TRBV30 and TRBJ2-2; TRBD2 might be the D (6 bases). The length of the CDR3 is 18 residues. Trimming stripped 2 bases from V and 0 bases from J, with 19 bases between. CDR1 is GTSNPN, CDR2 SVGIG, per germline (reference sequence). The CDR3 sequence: CAWSPIEPGLTNTGELFF. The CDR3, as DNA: TGTGCCTGGAGTCCGATCGAACCAGGACTAACGAACACCGGGGAGCTGTTTTTT. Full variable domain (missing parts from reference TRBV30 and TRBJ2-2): SQTIHQWPATLVQPVGSPLSLECTVEGTSNPNLYWYRQAAGRGLQLLFYSVGIGQISSEVPQNLSASRPQDRQFILSSKKLLLSDSGFYLCAWSPIEPGLTNTGELFFGEGSRLTVL.

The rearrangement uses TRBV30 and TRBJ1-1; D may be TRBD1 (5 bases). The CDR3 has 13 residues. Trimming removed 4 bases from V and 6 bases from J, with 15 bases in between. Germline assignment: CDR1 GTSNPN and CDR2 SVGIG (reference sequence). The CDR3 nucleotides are TGTGCCTGGAATCCCCGACAGACAGCTGAAGCTTTCTTT. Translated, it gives CAWNPRQTAEAFF.

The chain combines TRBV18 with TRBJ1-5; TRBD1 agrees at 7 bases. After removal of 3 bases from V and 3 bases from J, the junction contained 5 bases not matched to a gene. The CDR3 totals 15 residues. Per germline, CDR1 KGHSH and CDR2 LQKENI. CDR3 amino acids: CASSPPGQHNQPQHF. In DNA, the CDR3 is TGTGCCAGCTCACCCCCGGGACAGCACAATCAGCCCCAGCATTTT.

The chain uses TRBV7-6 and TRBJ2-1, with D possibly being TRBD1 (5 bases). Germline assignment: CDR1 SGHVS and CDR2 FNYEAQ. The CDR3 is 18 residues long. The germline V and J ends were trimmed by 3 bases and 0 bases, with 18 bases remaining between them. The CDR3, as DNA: TGTGCCAGCAGCTTTTCGGTAGAACAGGCGAGCTCCTACAATGAGCAGTTCTTC. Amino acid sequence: CASSFSVEQASSYNEQFF.

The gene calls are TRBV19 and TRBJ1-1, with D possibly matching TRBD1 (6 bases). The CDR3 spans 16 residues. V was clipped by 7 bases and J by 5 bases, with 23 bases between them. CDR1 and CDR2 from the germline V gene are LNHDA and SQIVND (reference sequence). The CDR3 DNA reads TGTGCCAGTACTCCTCTGATGGGGGCAGGGTTGACTGAAGCTTTCTTT. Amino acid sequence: CASTPLMGAGLTEAFF.

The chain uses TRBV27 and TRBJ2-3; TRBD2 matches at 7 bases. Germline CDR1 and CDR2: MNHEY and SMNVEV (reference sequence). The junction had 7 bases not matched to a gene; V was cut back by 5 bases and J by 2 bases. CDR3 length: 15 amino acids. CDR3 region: CASSPYSGYTDTQYF. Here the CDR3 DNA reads TGTGCCAGCAGTCCCTATAGCGGGTACACAGATACGCAGTATTTT.

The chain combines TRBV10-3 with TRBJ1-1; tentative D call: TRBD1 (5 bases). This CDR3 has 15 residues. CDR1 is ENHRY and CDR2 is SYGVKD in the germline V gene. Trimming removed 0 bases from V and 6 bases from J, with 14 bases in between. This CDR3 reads CAISESMGGDPEAFF. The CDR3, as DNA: TGTGCCATCAGTGAGTCGATGGGAGGGGACCCTGAAGCTTTCTTT.

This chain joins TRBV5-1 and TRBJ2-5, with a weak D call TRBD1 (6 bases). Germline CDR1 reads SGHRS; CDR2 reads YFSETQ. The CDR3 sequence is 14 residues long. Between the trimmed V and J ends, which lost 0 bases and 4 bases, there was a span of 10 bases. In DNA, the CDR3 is TGCGCCAGCAGCTTGGTGGTAGGGGGAGAGACCCAGTACTTC. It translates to CASSLVVGGETQYF.

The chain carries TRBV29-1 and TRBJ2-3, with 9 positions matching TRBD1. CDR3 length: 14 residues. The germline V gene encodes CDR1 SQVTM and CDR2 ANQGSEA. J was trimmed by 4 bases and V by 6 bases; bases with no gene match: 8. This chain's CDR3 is CSVRTGEGADTQYF. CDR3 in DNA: TGCAGCGTCCGGACAGGGGAGGGGGCAGATACGCAGTATTTT.

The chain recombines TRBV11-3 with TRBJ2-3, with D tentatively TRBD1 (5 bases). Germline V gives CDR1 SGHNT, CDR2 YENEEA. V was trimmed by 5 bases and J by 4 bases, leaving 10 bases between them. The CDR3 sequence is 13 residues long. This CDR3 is CASSPGHPDTQYF. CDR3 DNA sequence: TGTGCCAGCAGCCCAGGACACCCAGATACGCAGTATTTT.